This TCR beta chain is from a study of shared clonotypes between healthy human individuals. Trimming shortened V by 4 bases and J by 0 bases, and 14 bases separated the two germline ends. The CDR3 loop spans 16 amino acids. Germline CDR1 and CDR2: SGHKS and YYEKEE (reference sequence). The protocol was immunoSEQ multiplex PCR, while the TCRdb copy is restricted to in-frame clones and leaves out a portion. The repertoire holds roughly 1,000,000 clones, with around three quarters as singletons. This sequence was found in a young man in good health. Some clones in this sample may be carry-over from other donors' samples. J is TRBJ1-5 and V is TRBV5-5, with no clear D. What was sequenced was memory CD4+ T cells from PBMCs. Indicated subset: CD45RA-negative fraction. CDR3 region: CASSPGRWDSNQPQHF. The CDR3 DNA reads as TGTGCCAGCAGCCCCGGCCGGTGGGATAGCAATCAGCCCCAGCATTTT. The whole variable domain, remainder taken from reference TRBV5-5 and TRBJ1-5, is DAGVTQSPTHLIKTRGQQVTLRCSPISGHKSVSWYQQVLGQGPQFIFQYYEKEERGRGNFPDRFSARQFPNYSSELNVNALLLGDSALYLCASSPGRWDSNQPQHFGDGTRLSIL.